This T cell receptor (beta chain) comes out of a study of T-cell reconstitution after alpha-beta-depleted transplantation in children (dated by TCRdb to about 2016). Looking at the study overall: Using TCR repertoire profiling, the study followed T-cell immune reconstitution in a quantitative way in children after TCRalphabeta/CD19-depleted allogeneic hematopoietic cell transplantation.

In its sample, this clonotype was seen many times. The target of this receptor is not known. Qualities for individual bases were not recorded, and no much larger clone is one base off. The library was obtained by PCR. For sequencing, an Illumina HiSeq 2500 was employed. To normalize quantification of the TCRbeta repertoire, the TCR libraries were built with molecular barcoding that relied on unique molecular identifiers. Using fastp trimming at Q25 and MiXCR clonotype assembly, TCRdb reanalyzed the public sequencing data and kept in-frame beta chains. Each CDR3 protein gets just one entry, which takes the most common genes and DNA from the rows behind it. The sample table shows more than 85,000 distinct CDR3 sequences, and approximately 10% are seen once. The ten largest clones capture about 7.3% of the sample. V is clipped by 3 bases and J by 0 bases, and the sequence between their germline boundaries is 8 bases long. The CDR3 covers 13 residues, taking in both the cysteine and the phenylalanine. Kept here is only the CDR3 DNA, which spans 39 bases and is read in frame from base 1. CDR1 and CDR2, per the germline V gene (reference sequence), are GTSNPN and SVGIG.

This chain joins TRBV30 to TRBJ1-2; no D gene can be assigned with confidence. The receptor comes from a human donor who donated a stem cell graft to a child with acute lymphoblastic leukemia. The sequenced sample was PBMCs from the stem cell graft donor, obtained from the stem cell graft. This receptor carries the CDR3 CAWRDGTNYGYTF. The sequence in DNA is TGTGCCTGGAGAGACGGGACTAACTATGGCTACACCTTC. The CDR3 plus the reference TRBV30 and TRBJ1-2 genes for the other parts give the full variable domain: SQTIHQWPATLVQPVGSPLSLECTVEGTSNPNLYWYRQAAGRGLQLLFYSVGIGQISSEVPQNLSASRPQDRQFILSSKKLLLSDSGFYLCAWRDGTNYGYTFGSGTRLTVV.